The clone carrying this TCR beta chain came up a few times. No antigen is known for it. A J-beta primer mix and a sample-barcoded 5' primer were used in a second PCR of about 7 to 12 cycles. TCRdb fed the 5' RACE reads into MiXCR, producing one record per CDR3 protein. This table holds approximately 900,000 distinct CDR3 sequences, about 48% found once. These data are taken from a study of blood T cells in healthy people across ages. Broader study findings: Not knowing donor CMV status may have confounded expanded clonotype changes.

The TCR comes from a man aged 25-45 years in good health. The sample consisted of blood.

The CDR3 reads CSAKLARYPSQQFF. The CDR3 DNA reads as TGCAGTGCTAAACTAGCGAGGTACCCGAGCCAGCAGTTCTTC. The chain recombines TRBV20-1 with TRBJ2-1; 7 nucleotides line up with TRBD2. Germline loops: CDR1 DFQATT, CDR2 SNEGSKA (reference sequence). CDR3 size: 14 residues. V was pared by 4 bases and J by 11 bases, with 14 bases of the junction left unmatched.